Here is one T cell receptor beta chain with its context. These data originate in a study of blood T cell repertoires in COVID-19. Across the study: The samples span acute and convalescent COVID-19 from the United States, Italy and Spain.

This CDR3 is built from 16 residues. V was clipped by 4 bases and J by 1 base, with 11 bases between them. Germline loops: CDR1 SGHVS, CDR2 FNYEAQ. The data were produced by immunoSEQ multiplex PCR, yet TCRdb's version contains in-frame clones alone and is incomplete. The sample has roughly 290,000 clones, 70% to 90% seen once. Sequenced input: peripheral blood. The TCR sequence derives from a woman aged 50 to 60 with active or convalescent COVID-19. The chain employs TRBV7-6 and TRBJ2-6; D might be TRBD2 (5 bases). The CDR3 region has the DNA TGTGCCAGCAGCTCATACGGGGATTCTGGGGCCAACGTCCTGACTTTC. This gives the protein CASSSYGDSGANVLTF.